The rows below give T cell receptor beta chains drawn from one sample of a study of blood T cell repertoires in COVID-19. Profiling relied on immunoSEQ multiplex PCR, and the TCRdb table lists in-frame clones only, not all of them. The table lists 150,000 or so clones, over 70% of them singletons, with under 7.5% in the top ten. Sequences were obtained from peripheral blood. The receptors were sampled from a man older than 75 with acute or convalescent COVID-19. Each CDR3 is given with its conserved first and last residue. The D gene is left open where the match is weak. Only some rows state a clone size, as once, few, many or a class for expanded clones.

D gene: TRBD1; J gene: TRBJ1-5; clone size: .; V gene: TRBV7-6; CDR3 DNA: TGTGCCAGCAGCTTAGACAGGGGGCAGGGTCAGCCCCAGCATTTT; CDR3 protein: CASSLDRGQGQPQHF
D gene: TRBD1; J gene: TRBJ2-1; clone size: once; V gene: TRBV7-9; CDR3 DNA: TGTGCCAGCAGCCAGGACAGGGCCTACAATGAGCAGTTCTTC; CDR3 protein: CASSQDRAYNEQFF
D gene: TRBD2; J gene: TRBJ2-2; clone size: .; V gene: TRBV5-1; CDR3 DNA: TGCGCCAGCAGCCTTTCGGGCGGGGGGCCGAACACCGGGGAGCTGTTTTTT; CDR3 protein: CASSLSGGGPNTGELFF
D gene: .; J gene: TRBJ2-2; clone size: .; V gene: TRBV19; CDR3 DNA: TGTGCCAGTGACCGGGGAGACACCGGGGAGCTGTTTTTT; CDR3 protein: CASDRGDTGELFF
D gene: .; J gene: TRBJ2-2; clone size: few; V gene: TRBV30; CDR3 DNA: TGTGCCTGGAGGAGAGGGAGGAACACCGGGGAGCTGTTTTTT; CDR3 protein: CAWRRGRNTGELFF
D gene: .; J gene: TRBJ2-7; clone size: .; V gene: TRBV5-1; CDR3 DNA: TGCGCCAGCAGCTTGGTGGCGGTCACCTACGAGCAGTACTTC; CDR3 protein: CASSLVAVTYEQYF
D gene: .; J gene: TRBJ1-6; clone size: .; V gene: TRBV7-6; CDR3 DNA: TGTGCCAGCAGCTTGGGGAGCTCCTATAATTCACCCCTCCACTTT; CDR3 protein: CASSLGSSYNSPLHF
D gene: .; J gene: TRBJ2-7; clone size: .; V gene: TRBV18; CDR3 DNA: TGTGCCAGCTCACCACCGGAGGGTTCCTACGAGCAGTACTTC; CDR3 protein: CASSPPEGSYEQYF
D gene: TRBD2; J gene: TRBJ2-1; clone size: .; V gene: TRBV10-3; CDR3 DNA: TGTGCCATCACGGGGGGGGATCGAGGCAATGAGCAGTTCTTC; CDR3 protein: CAITGGDRGNEQFF
D gene: TRBD1; J gene: TRBJ1-2; clone size: few; V gene: TRBV28; CDR3 DNA: TGTGCCAGCAGTTTAAGCCCCCGGGGACAGGGTTATGGCTACACCTTC; CDR3 protein: CASSLSPRGQGYGYTF
D gene: TRBD2; J gene: TRBJ2-1; clone size: .; V gene: TRBV12-5; CDR3 DNA: TGTGCTAGTGGTTTGGTACTTATGGCGGGGGGGACCTACAATGAGCAGTTCTTC; CDR3 protein: CASGLVLMAGGTYNEQFF
D gene: .; J gene: TRBJ2-1; clone size: .; V gene: TRBV7-6; CDR3 DNA: TGTGCCAGCAGCTTAAGCGGCGGAAGCTCCTACAATGAGCAGTTCTTC; CDR3 protein: CASSLSGGSSYNEQFF
D gene: .; J gene: TRBJ1-4; clone size: .; V gene: TRBV11-2; CDR3 DNA: TGTGCCAGCAGCCGAGCTTCGGTACTGTTTTTT; CDR3 protein: CASSRASVLFF
D gene: TRBD2; J gene: TRBJ2-1; clone size: .; V gene: TRBV5-1; CDR3 DNA: TGCGCCAGCAGCTTTAGGGGACTAGCGGAGAATGAGCAGTTCTTC; CDR3 protein: CASSFRGLAENEQFF
D gene: TRBD1; J gene: TRBJ2-2; clone size: .; V gene: TRBV25-1; CDR3 DNA: TGTGCCAGCAGTGTGGGACAGGGAAACACCGGGGAGCTGTTTTTT; CDR3 protein: CASSVGQGNTGELFF
D gene: .; J gene: TRBJ1-1; clone size: .; V gene: TRBV28; CDR3 DNA: TGTGCCAGCAGGGGGGTGGGGGGTGGCGTGATCTTT; CDR3 protein: CASRGVGGGVIF
D gene: .; J gene: TRBJ1-1; clone size: .; V gene: TRBV30; CDR3 DNA: TGTGCCTGGACGCGGGAGGGCACTGAAGCTTTCTTT; CDR3 protein: CAWTREGTEAFF
D gene: TRBD1; J gene: TRBJ2-7; clone size: .; V gene: TRBV5-4; CDR3 DNA: TGTGCCAGCAGCCCAGCGCCGGGACAGGGGTCCTACGAGCAGTACTTC; CDR3 protein: CASSPAPGQGSYEQYF
D gene: .; J gene: TRBJ1-6; clone size: .; V gene: TRBV28; CDR3 DNA: TGTGCCAGCAGTTTCAACAGGTATTCACCCCTCCACTTT; CDR3 protein: CASSFNRYSPLHF
D gene: .; J gene: TRBJ1-1; clone size: .; V gene: TRBV10-3; CDR3 DNA: TGTGCCATCAGTGAGTCGAGGTCGCAGGGCACTGAAGCTTTCTTT; CDR3 protein: CAISESRSQGTEAFF
D gene: TRBD1; J gene: TRBJ2-7; clone size: .; V gene: TRBV10-3; CDR3 DNA: TGTGCCATCAGTGATAGGGACAGGGGTTACGAGCAGTACTTC; CDR3 protein: CAISDRDRGYEQYF
D gene: .; J gene: TRBJ2-3; clone size: .; V gene: TRBV6-5; CDR3 DNA: TGTGCCAGCAGTACTAGGGATACGCAGTATTTT; CDR3 protein: CASSTRDTQYF
D gene: TRBD1; J gene: TRBJ1-2; clone size: .; V gene: TRBV5-5; CDR3 DNA: TGTGCCAGCAGCCTGACAGGGGCCGACTATGGCTACACCTTC; CDR3 protein: CASSLTGADYGYTF
D gene: .; J gene: TRBJ2-2; clone size: .; V gene: TRBV5-1; CDR3 DNA: TGCGCCAGCAGCTTGGCCGCCAGGGTCAACACCGGGGAGCTGTTTTTT; CDR3 protein: CASSLAARVNTGELFF